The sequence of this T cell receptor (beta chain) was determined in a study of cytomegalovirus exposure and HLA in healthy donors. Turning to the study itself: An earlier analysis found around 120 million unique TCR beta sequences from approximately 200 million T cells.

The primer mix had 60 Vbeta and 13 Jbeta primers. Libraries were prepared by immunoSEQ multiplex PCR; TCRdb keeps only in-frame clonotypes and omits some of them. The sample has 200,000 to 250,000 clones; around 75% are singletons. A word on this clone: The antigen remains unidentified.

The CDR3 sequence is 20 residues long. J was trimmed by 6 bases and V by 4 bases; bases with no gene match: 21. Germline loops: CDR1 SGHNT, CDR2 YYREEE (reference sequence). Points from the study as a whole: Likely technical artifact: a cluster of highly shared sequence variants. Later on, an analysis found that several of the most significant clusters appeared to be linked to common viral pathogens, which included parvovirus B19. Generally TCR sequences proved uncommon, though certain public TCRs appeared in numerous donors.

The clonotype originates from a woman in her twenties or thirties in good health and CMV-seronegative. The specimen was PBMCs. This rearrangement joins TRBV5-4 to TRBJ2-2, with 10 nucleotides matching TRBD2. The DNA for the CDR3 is TGTGCCAGCAGCACCCCGGGAGGAGCGGGAGGGCCCCCTGGGGCCGGGGAGCTGTTTTTT. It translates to CASSTPGGAGGPPGAGELFF.